This record concerns one T cell receptor (beta chain) sequence. These data come from a study of blood T cell repertoires in COVID-19. Whole-study context: Researchers got acute and convalescent COVID-19 samples from the United States, Italy and Spain. PBMCs, B-cell-depleted T cells, or T cells were the source of the cDNA or gDNA that made up the material.

Libraries were prepared by immunoSEQ multiplex PCR; TCRdb keeps only in-frame clonotypes and omits some of them. This table holds 86,000 or so clones, roughly 80% found once. With 5 bases clipped from V and 7 bases from J, the junction kept 6 bases outside the gene matches. Germline V lookup: CDR1 LGHDT, CDR2 YNNKEL (reference sequence). The CDR3 is 14 residues long. The sequenced sample was peripheral blood. The rearrangement joins TRBV3-1 (or the pseudogene TRBV3-2) to TRBJ1-4; 8 positions agree with TRBD1. The clonotype was recovered from a man in his sixties or seventies with acute or convalescent COVID-19. The CDR3 spells CASSVDRGREKLFF. The CDR3 DNA is TGTGCCAGCAGCGTTGACAGGGGCCGTGAAAAACTGTTTTTT.